The present TCR beta chain was sequenced within a study of T cells in Graves' hyperthyroidism and ophthalmopathy. Study results and caveats: Blood held most thyroid clonotypes expanded above 0.001 frequency. Ophthalmopathy onset followed model prediction by a median about 6.5 months.

This clonotype was observed a few times. Its cognate antigen is unknown. Regions amplified from RNA transcripts were the TCR beta CDR3 regions. The study used the HTBI primer set for a first-round RT-PCR of the TCR CDR3. MiXCR, applied by TCRdb to the multiplex PCR reads, yields one record per CDR3 protein. The sample consists of fewer than 700,000 distinct CDR3 sequences, 15% to 20% of them appearing once. It was uncontrolled infection, other autoimmune disease, pregnancy or lactation that excluded patients. The germline V gene encodes CDR1 SGHRS and CDR2 YFSETQ. Unmatched junction bases numbered 7, after V lost 0 bases and J lost 12 bases. The length of the CDR3 is 15 residues.

Sequenced: blood. This clonotype originated in a woman in her thirties with Graves' hyperthyroidism. V and J are TRBV5-1 and TRBJ1-6; 9 nucleotides match TRBD1. This chain's CDR3 is CASSLDGQGQRPLHF. CDR3 DNA: TGCGCCAGCAGCTTGGACGGACAGGGGCAACGACCCCTCCACTTT.